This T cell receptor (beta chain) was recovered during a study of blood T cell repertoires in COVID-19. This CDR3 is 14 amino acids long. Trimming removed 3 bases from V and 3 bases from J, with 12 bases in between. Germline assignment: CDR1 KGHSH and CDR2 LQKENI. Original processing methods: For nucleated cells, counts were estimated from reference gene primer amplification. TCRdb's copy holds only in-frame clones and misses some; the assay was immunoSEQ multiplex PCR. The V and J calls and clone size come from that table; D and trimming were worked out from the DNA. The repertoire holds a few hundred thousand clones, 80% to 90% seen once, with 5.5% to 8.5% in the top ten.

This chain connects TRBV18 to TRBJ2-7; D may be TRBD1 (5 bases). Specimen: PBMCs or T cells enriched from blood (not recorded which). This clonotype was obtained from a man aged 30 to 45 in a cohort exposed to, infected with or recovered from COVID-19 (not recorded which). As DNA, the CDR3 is TGTGCCAGCTCACCCCAGGGAACTTACTACGAGCAGTACTTC. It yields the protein CASSPQGTYYEQYF.